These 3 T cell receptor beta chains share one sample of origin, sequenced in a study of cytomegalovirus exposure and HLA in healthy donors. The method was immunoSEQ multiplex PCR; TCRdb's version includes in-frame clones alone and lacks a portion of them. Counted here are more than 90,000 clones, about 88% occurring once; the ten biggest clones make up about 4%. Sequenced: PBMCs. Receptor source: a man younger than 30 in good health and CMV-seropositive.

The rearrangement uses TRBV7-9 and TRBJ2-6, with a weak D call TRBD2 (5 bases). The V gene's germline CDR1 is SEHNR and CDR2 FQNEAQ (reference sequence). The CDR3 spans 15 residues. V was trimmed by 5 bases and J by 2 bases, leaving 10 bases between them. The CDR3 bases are TGTGCCAGCAGCCGGGAAGGAACTGGGGCCAACGTCCTGACTTTC. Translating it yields CASSREGTGANVLTF.

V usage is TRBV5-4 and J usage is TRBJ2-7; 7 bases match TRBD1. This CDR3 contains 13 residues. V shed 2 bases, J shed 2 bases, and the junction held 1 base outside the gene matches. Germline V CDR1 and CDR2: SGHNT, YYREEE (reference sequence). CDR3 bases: TGTGCCAGCAGCTTCGGGACAGCCTACGAGCAGTACTTC. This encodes CASSFGTAYEQYF. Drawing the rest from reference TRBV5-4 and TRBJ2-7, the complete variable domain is ETGVTQSPTHLIKTRGQQVTLRCSSQSGHNTVSWYQQALGQGPQFIFQYYREEENGRGNFPPRFSGLQFPNYSSELNVNALELDDSALYLCASSFGTAYEQYFGPGTRLTVT.

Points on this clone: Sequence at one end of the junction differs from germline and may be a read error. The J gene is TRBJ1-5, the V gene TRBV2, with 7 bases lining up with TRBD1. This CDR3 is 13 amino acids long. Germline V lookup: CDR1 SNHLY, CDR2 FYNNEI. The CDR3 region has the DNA TGTGCCAGCAGTAAAACAGGGGACCAGCTCCAGCATTTT. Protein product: CASSKTGDQLQHF.